The table lists the clone carrying this T cell receptor (beta chain) with a few counts. Its antigen is undetermined. cDNA synthesis used the whole RNA isolate, giving expressed TCRB sequences. About 3.57 million reads were obtained on average from naive, central memory and regulatory T cell samples. The method was immunoSEQ multiplex PCR; TCRdb's version includes in-frame clones alone and lacks a portion of them. The profile shows some 240,000 clones, under 20% of them singletons. The record originates from a study of beta chain features in type 1 diabetes. V lost 4 bases, J lost 0 bases, and 13 bases lay in between. The germline gives CDR1 SQVTM, CDR2 ANQGSEA. The CDR3 is 15 amino acids. Study conclusions and caveats: Moderate yet significant TCRB CDR3 shortening was seen in Type 1 diabetes patients in all four CD4+ subsets. Overrepresentation of cells with high TCR expression could result from cDNA sequencing. It was among patients, rather than healthy donors, that naive, central memory and Treg TCRB repertoires appeared more similar. VDJ junctions in type 1 diabetes patients carried more deletions and fewer insertions.

The sequenced sample consisted of naive CD4+ T cells from blood. This receptor was taken from a man aged 25 to 45 with type 1 diabetes. The rearrangement uses TRBV29-1 and TRBJ2-1; TRBD1 might be the D (5 bases). CDR3 region: CSVVPRDSSYNEQFF. As DNA, the CDR3 is TGCAGCGTTGTCCCCCGCGACAGCTCCTACAATGAGCAGTTCTTC.